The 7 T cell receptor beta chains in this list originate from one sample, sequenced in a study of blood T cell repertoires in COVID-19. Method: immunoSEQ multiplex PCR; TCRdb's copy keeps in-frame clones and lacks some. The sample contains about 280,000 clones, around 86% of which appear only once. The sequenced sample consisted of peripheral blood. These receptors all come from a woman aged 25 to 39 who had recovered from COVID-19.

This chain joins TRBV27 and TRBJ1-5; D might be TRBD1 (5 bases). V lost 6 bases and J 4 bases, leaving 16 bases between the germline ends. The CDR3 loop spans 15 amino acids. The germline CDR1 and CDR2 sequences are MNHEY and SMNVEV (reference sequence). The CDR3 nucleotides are TGTGCCAGCAGCAAAGACGGGGGAAAGAATCAGCCCCAGCATTTT. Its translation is CASSKDGGKNQPQHF.

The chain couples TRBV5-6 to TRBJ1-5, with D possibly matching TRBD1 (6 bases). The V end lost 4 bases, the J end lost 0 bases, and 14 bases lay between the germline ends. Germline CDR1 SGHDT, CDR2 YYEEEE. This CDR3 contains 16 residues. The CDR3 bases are TGTGCCAGCAGCAGATACCGGGACAATAGCAATCAGCCCCAGCATTTT. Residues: CASSRYRDNSNQPQHF.

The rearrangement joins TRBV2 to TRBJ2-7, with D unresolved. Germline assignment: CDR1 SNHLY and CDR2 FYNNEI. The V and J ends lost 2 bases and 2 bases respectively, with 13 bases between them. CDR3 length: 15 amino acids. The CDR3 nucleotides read TGTGCCAGCAGTGAATACTTGGCGCGGACCTACGAGCAGTACTTC. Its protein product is CASSEYLARTYEQYF.

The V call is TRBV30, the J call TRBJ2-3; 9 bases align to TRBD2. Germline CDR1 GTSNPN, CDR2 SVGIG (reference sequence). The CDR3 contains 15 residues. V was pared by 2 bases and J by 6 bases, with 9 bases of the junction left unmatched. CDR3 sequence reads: CAWSLASGAWDTQYF. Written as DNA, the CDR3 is TGTGCCTGGAGTCTAGCTAGCGGGGCATGGGATACGCAGTATTTT.

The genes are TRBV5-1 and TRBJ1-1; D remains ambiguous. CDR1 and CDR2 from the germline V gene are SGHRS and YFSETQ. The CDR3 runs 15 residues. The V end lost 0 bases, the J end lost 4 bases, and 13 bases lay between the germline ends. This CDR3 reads CASSLGGVLGTEAFF. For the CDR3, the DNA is TGCGCCAGCAGCTTGGGCGGGGTTCTGGGCACTGAAGCTTTCTTT.

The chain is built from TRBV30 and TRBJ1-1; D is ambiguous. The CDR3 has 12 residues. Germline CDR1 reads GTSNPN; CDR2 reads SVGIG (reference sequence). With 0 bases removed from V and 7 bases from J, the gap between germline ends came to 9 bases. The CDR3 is CAWSVPRREAFF. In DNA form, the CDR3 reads TGTGCCTGGAGTGTACCGAGGCGTGAAGCTTTCTTT.

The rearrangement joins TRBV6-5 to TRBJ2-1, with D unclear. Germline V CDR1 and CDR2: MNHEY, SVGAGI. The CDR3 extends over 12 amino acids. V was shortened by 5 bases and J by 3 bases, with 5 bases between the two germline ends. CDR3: CASSQNYNEQFF. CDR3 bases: TGTGCCAGCAGTCAAAACTACAATGAGCAGTTCTTC.